This record concerns one T cell receptor (beta chain) sequence. Its specificity is not known. The data were obtained in a study of CXCR3-negative and CXCR3-positive naive CD8 T cells. This CDR3 has 15 amino acids. Overall study findings and caveats: Post-cryopreservation CXCR3 expression was partly diminished, and the bulk of assays employed fresh PBMCs.

Preparation of TRB cDNA libraries relied on 5' RACE carrying UMI labels. From the 5' RACE reads, TCRdb lists one entry per CDR3 protein and no DNA. In total, the table holds about 45,000 distinct CDR3 sequences. The rearrangement links TRBV21-1 to TRBJ2-4. TRBV21-1 counts as a pseudogene. The sequence was obtained from a human donor in good health. Some clones in this sample may be carry-over from other donors' samples. The sequencing input was naive CXCR3- CD8+ T cells from blood. The sample's subset: CD45RO-CCR7+CD27+CD95- naive CD8+ T cells lacking CXCR3 (TNR3-). CDR3: CASSTSSGLRYIQYF.